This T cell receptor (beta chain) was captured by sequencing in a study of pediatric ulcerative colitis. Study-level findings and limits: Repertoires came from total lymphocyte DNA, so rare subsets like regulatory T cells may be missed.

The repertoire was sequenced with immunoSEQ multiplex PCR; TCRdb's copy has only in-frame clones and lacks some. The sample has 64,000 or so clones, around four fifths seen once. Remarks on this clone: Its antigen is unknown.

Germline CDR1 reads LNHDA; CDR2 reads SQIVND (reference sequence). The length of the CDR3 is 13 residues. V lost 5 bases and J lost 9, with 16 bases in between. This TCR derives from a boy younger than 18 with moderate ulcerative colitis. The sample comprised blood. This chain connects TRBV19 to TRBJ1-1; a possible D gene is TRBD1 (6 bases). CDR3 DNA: TGTGCCAGTAGTCTCATCCGGGACAACAAAGCTTTCTTT. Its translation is CASSLIRDNKAFF.